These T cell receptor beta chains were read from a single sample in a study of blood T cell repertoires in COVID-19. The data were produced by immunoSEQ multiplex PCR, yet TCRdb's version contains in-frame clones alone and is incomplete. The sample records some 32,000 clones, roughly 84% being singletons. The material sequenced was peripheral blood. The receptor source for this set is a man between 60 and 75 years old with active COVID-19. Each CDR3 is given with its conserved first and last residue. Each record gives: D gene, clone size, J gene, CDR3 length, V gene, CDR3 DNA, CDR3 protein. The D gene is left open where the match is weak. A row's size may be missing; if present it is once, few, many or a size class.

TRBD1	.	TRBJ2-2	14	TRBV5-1	TGCGCCAGCAGCGTGGACAGGGGGTCGGGGGAGCTGTTTTTT	CASSVDRGSGELFF
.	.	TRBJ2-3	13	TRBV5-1	TGCGCCAGCAGCTCGCAGGGGACAGATACGCAGTATTTT	CASSSQGTDTQYF
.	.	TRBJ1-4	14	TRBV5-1	TGCGCCAGCGCCTACGGTGCAACTAATGAAAAACTGTTTTTT	CASAYGATNEKLFF
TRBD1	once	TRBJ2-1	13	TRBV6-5	TGTGCCAGCACGCGAACAGGGGGCGATGAGCAGTTCTTC	CASTRTGGDEQFF
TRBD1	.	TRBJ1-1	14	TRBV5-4	TGTGCCAGCAGCACCGGGACAGGAATTACTGAAGCTTTCTTT	CASSTGTGITEAFF
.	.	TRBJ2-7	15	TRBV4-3	TGCGCCAGCAGCCAAGATTTGGAGGACAGCTACGAGCAGTACTTC	CASSQDLEDSYEQYF
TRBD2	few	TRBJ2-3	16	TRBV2	TGTGCCAGCAGACCGTCGTGGCTAGCGGCCACAGATACGCAGTATTTT	CASRPSWLAATDTQYF
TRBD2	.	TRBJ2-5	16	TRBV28	TGTGCCAGCAGCAAGACTAGCGGGACAAGCCAAGAGACCCAGTACTTC	CASSKTSGTSQETQYF
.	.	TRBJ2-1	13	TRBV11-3	TGTGCCAGCAGCTTAGGGAGAAACAATGAGCAGTTCTTC	CASSLGRNNEQFF
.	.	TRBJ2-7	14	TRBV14	TGTGCCAGCAGCCAAGATCATGGGGCAGTGCCGCAGTACTTC	CASSQDHGAVPQYF
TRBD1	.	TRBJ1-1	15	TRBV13	TGTGCCAGCAGCCTATCGGCAGGGGGAGAAGGGGAAGCTTTCTTT	CASSLSAGGEGEAFF
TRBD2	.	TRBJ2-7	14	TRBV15	TGTGCCACCAGCCAAGCGGGAGGGGCCTACGAGCAGTACTTC	CATSQAGGAYEQYF
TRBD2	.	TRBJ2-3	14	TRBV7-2	TGTGCCAGCAGCTTGGGAGGGAGGGTCGATACGCAGTATTTT	CASSLGGRVDTQYF
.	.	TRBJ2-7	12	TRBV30	TGTGCCTGGAGTGTCCAGGCTCACGAGCAGTACTTC	CAWSVQAHEQYF
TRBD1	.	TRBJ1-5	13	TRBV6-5	TGTGCCAGCACCGAGACAGGGGACCAGCCCCAGCATTTT	CASTETGDQPQHF
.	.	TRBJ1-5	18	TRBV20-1	TGCAGTGCTAGTCGGCAAAGCTTCGACAGACTCCGCAATCAGCCCCAGCATTTT	CSASRQSFDRLRNQPQHF
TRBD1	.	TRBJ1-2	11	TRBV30	TGTGCCTGGAGCGATCGGACAGGGCATAGGTTC	CAWSDRTGHRF